This TCR beta chain emerged from a study of read filtering for tumor transcriptome and immune sequencing. Study-level results: Roughly 79% of IR-seq clonotypes had one read, totaling around 3.3% of reads; RNA-seq: about 70% and 40%. The sorted CD138-negative fraction was a mixed bone marrow immune population, not purified T cells.

Bone marrow was sampled from every patient at the time of active disease. The library was built from roughly 400 ng RNA with molecular barcoded adaptors for alpha/delta and beta/gamma chains. One entry per CDR3 protein results from TCRdb running MiXCR on the reads. The table includes around 48,000 distinct CDR3 sequences, around 20% detected once. Trimming shortened V by 1 base and J by 2 bases, and 12 bases separated the two germline ends. Per the germline V gene, CDR1 is DFQATT and CDR2 is SNEGSKA (reference sequence). This CDR3 is 15 amino acids long. This clonotype showed up many times. What it recognizes is unknown.

This sequence joins TRBV20-1 and TRBJ2-1; maybe TRBD2 (6 bases). The source material was a population of CD138-negative cells sorted from bone marrow. The sequence derives from a donor over 35 with multiple myeloma. Here the CDR3 DNA reads TGCAGTGCTAGAGCCCTGCGGGGAACCTACAATGAGCAGTTCTTC. Its protein product is CSARALRGTYNEQFF.